The subject of this entry is one T cell receptor beta chain. Its antigen remains unidentified. This record belongs to a study of cytomegalovirus exposure and HLA in healthy donors. General study findings and limits: Later analysis associated a missense DCLRE1C variant with TCR beta V- and J-gene trimming. It was reported in a later analysis that an Asian-associated ancestry cluster showed fewer N-insertions than the roughly 670-donor mean.

This CDR3 comprises 16 residues. Trimming removed 4 bases at V and 4 bases at J, with 18 bases between. Germline V lookup: CDR1 SGHTS, CDR2 YDEGEE. PCR involved 60 Vbeta and 13 Jbeta primers. Method: immunoSEQ multiplex PCR; TCRdb's copy keeps in-frame clones and lacks some. The sample consists of 150,000 to 200,000 clones, 75% of them appearing once. The clonotype comes from a woman in her 50s in good health and CMV-seropositive. Input material: PBMCs. The chain links TRBV5-8 to TRBJ1-5; maybe TRBD1 (6 bases). This CDR3 reads CASSPRQDSSNQPQHF. For the CDR3, the DNA is TGTGCCAGCAGCCCCCGACAGGACTCATCTAATCAGCCCCAGCATTTT.